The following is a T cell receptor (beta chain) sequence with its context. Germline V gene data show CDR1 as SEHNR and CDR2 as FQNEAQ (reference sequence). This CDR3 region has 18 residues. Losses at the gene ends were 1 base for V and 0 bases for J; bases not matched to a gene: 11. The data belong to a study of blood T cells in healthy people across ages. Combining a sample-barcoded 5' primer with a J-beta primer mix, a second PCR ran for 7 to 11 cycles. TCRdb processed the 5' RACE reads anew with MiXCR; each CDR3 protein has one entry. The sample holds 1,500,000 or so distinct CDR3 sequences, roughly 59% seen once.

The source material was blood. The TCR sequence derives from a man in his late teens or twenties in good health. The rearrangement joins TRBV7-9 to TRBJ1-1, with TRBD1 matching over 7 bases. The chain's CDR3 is CASSLVVNRGLMNTEAFF. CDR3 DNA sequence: TGTGCCAGCAGCTTAGTCGTTAACAGGGGTCTCATGAACACTGAAGCTTTCTTT.